This T cell receptor beta chain is drawn from a study of T cell responses to AZD1222 COVID-19 vaccine. Study-level findings and limits: Unmutated variant regions are reportedly the target of nearly half of TCRs that are spike-specific. Most donors were white British, females outnumbered males, and clonal diversity was possibly underestimated. Two doses of AZD1222 preceded a rise in Spike-specific TCR breadth and depth.

Germline V gene data show CDR1 as SGHRS and CDR2 as YFSETQ. The CDR3 has 16 residues. V dropped 3 bases and J dropped 0 bases, with 16 bases sitting between them. Timing groups of about 4 and about 12 weeks for second doses were pooled. As to this clone: The antigen is not known.

Sequencing was performed with immunoSEQ multiplex PCR; in TCRdb, only in-frame clones are kept and a portion is missing. The profile shows roughly 100,000 clones, roughly 84% of them singletons. The chain is built from TRBV5-1 and TRBJ2-7; D is possibly TRBD1 or TRBD2 (5 bases each). The clonotype was recovered from an adult who received the AZD1222 COVID-19 vaccine. The material sequenced was peripheral blood, taken 28 days after the second AZD1222 dose. CDR3 DNA sequence: TGCGCCAGCAGCTGGACCGGGGCTAGGAGCTCCTACGAGCAGTACTTC. Its protein is CASSWTGARSSYEQYF.